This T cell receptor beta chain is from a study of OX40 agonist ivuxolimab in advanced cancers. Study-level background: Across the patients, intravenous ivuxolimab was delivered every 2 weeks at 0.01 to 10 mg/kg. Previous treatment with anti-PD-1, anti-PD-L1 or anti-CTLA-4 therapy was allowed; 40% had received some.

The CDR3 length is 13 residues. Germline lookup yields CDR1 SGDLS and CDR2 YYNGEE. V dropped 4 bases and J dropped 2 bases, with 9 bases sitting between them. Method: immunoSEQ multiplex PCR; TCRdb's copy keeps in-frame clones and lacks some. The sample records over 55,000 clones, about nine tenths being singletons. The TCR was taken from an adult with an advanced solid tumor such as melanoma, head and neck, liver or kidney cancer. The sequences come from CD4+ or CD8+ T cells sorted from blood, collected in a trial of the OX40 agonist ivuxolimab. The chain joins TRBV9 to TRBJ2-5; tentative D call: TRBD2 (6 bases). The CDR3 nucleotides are TGTGCCAGCAGCCCCGGGACTCAAGAGACCCAGTACTTC. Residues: CASSPGTQETQYF.